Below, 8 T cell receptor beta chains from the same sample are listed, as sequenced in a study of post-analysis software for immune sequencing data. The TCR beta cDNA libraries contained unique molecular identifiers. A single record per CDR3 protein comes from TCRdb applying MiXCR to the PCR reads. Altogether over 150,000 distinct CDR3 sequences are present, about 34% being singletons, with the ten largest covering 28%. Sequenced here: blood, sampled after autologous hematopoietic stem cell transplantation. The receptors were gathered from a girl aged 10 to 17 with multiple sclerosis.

CDR3 in DNA: TGCGCCAGCAGCCAAATGTCGGACCAGTACTTC. Its protein product is CASSQMSDQYF. The chain has TRBV4-1 and TRBJ2-5; D is unclear. The CDR3 is 11 residues long. Deletions cut 2 bases from V and 10 bases from J, with 8 bases between. Germline V CDR1 and CDR2: MGHRA, YSYEKL.

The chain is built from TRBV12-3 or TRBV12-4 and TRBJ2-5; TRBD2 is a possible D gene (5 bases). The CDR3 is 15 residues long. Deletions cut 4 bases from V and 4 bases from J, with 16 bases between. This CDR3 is CASSSSYEGPETQYF. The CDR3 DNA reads TGTGCCAGCAGTTCGAGCTACGAGGGCCCAGAGACCCAGTACTTC.

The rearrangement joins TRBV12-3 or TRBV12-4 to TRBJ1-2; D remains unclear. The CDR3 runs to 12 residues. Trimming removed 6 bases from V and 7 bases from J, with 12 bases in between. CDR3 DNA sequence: TGTGCCAGCAGCCAAACGTATTCTGGCTACACCTTC. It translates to CASSQTYSGYTF.

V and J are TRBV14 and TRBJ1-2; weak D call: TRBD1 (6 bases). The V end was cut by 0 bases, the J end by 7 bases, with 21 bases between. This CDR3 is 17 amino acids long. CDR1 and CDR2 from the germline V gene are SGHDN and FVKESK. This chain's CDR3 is CASSQDLGDRGQTGYTF. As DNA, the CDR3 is TGTGCCAGCAGCCAAGATCTTGGAGACCGAGGACAGACTGGCTACACCTTC. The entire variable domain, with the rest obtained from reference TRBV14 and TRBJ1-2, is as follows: EAGVTQFPSHSVIEKGQTVTLRCDPISGHDNLYWYRRVMGKEIKFLLHFVKESKQDESGMPNNRFLAERTGGTYSTLKVQPAELEDSGVYFCASSQDLGDRGQTGYTFGSGTRLTVV.

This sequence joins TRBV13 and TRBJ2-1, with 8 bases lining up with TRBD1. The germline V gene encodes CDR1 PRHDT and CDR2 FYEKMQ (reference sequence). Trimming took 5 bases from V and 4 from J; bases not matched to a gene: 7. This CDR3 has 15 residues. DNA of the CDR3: TGTGCCAGCAGCAGCGGACAGGGCCGTTACAATGAGCAGTTCTTC. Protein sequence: CASSSGQGRYNEQFF.

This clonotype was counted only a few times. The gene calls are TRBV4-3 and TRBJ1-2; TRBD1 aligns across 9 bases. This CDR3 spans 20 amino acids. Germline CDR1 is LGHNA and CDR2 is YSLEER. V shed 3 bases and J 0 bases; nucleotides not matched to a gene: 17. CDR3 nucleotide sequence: TGCGCCAGCAGCCAGACCGACATCCTGGGGACAGGGCCTACTAACTATGGCTACACCTTC. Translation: CASSQTDILGTGPTNYGYTF.

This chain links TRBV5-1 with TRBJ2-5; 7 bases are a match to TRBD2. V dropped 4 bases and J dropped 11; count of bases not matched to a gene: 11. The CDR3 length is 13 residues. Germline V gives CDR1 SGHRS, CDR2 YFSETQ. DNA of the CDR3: TGCGCCAGCAGCATCTCCGTCAGCGGGGAGCAGTACTTC. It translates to CASSISVSGEQYF.

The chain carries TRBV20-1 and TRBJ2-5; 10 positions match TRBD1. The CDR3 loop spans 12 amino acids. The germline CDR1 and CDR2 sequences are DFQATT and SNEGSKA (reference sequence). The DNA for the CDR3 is TGCAGCACCGGGACAGGGGATTCTAGGCAGTACTTC. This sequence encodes CSTGTGDSRQYF.